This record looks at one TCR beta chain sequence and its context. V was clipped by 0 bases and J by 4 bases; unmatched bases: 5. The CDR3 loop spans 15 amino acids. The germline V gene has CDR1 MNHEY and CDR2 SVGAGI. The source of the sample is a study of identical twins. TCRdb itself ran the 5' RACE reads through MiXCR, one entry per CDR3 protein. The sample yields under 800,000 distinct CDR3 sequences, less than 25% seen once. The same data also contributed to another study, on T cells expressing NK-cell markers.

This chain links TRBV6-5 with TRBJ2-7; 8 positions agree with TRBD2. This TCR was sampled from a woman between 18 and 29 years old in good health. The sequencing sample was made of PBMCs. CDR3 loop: CASSYSSSGSYEQYF. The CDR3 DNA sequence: TGTGCCAGCAGTTACTCCTCCAGCGGGAGTTACGAGCAGTACTTC.